This T cell receptor (beta chain) emerged from a study of OX40 agonist ivuxolimab in advanced cancers. Study context: At roughly 80% male, the cohort had a mean age of 60 years, ranging from roughly 20 to 79.

Clones were sequenced by immunoSEQ multiplex PCR, and TCRdb holds only the in-frame ones, with some missing. The sample has approximately 58,000 clones; 80% to 90% are singletons. The germline V gene encodes CDR1 SGHTA and CDR2 FQGNSA. V was cut by 5 bases and J by 12 bases, with 17 bases left in between. CDR3 length: 13 residues. This chain joins TRBV7-2 and TRBJ2-1, with a possible D match to TRBD1 (5 bases). The TCR was taken from an adult with an advanced solid tumor such as melanoma, head and neck, liver or kidney cancer. The source material was CD4+ or CD8+ T cells sorted from blood, sampled in a trial of the OX40 agonist ivuxolimab. This chain's CDR3 is CASSPQAGPGQFF. The CDR3 nucleotides read TGTGCCAGCAGCCCACAGGCCGGGCCAGGGCAGTTCTTC.